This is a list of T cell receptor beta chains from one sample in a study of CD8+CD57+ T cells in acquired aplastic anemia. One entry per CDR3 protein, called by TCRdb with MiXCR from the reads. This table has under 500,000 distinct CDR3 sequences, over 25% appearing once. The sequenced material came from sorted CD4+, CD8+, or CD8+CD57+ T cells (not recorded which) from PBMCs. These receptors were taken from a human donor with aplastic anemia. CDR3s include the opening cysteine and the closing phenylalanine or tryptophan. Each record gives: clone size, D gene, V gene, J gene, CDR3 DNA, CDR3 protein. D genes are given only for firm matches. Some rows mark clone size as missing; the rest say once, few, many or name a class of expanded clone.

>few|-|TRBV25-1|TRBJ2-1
TGTGCCAGCAGTGTCACAGGTCAAACCCACAATGAGCAGTTCTTC
CASSVTGQTHNEQFF
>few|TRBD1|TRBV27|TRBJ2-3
TGTGCCAGCAGCCCAGGGGGACATACGCAGTATTTT
CASSPGGHTQYF
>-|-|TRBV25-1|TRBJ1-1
TGTGCCAGCAGAGATATGATACCCGAAGCTTTCTTT
CASRDMIPEAFF
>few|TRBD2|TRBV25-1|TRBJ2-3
TGTGCCAGCAGCCGGACTAGCGGGGGAGTGAGCACAGATACGCAGTATTTT
CASSRTSGGVSTDTQYF
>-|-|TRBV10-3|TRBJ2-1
TGTGCCATCAGCCCCCGGGACTCTACTGATGAGCAGTTCTTC
CAISPRDSTDEQFF
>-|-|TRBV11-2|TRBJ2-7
TGTGCCAGCTCACCGGCAGGGTTTGTCGACGAGCAGTACTTC
CASSPAGFVDEQYF
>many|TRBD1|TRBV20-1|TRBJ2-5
TGCAGTGCTAGGGGAACAGGGGCTGGTGAGACCCAGTACTTC
CSARGTGAGETQYF
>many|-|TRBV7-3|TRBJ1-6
TGTGCCAGCAGCTTAAACCGACAGACAGATTCACCCCTCCACTTT
CASSLNRQTDSPLHF
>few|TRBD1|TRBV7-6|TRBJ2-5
TGTGCCAGCAGCTTAGCGCGGCGGGGCAGGGGGCACGAGACCCAGTACTTC
CASSLARRGRGHETQYF
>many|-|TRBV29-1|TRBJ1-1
TGCAGCGTTGAAGGGGGACGTTTGAACACTGAAGCTTTCTTT
CSVEGGRLNTEAFF